The clone carrying this TCR beta chain was detected many times. Its matching antigen is unknown. This record belongs to a study of T cells after yellow fever vaccination. Study details: The SMART-Seq v4 Ultra Low Input method served to prepare the low-cell-number fractions.

Study observations and caveats: Peaking faster, on day 5 versus 15, the secondary response was nonetheless weaker. Contaminating bulk clonotypes could be abundant in FACS-sorted repertoires.

V shed 1 base and J shed 3 bases, with 10 bases lying between them. CDR1 is SGHTA, CDR2 FQGNSA, per germline. The length of the CDR3 is 14 residues. 5'RACE template switching added a universal primer site and UMIs to TCR cDNA. TCRdb reprocessed the 5' RACE reads with MiXCR, giving one entry per CDR3 protein. The data hold roughly 500,000 distinct CDR3 sequences, with roughly 21% observed a single time. Sequencing was performed on PBMCs, taken 15 days after the yellow fever booster vaccination. The TCR originated in a man aged 30-40 years who received the YFV17D yellow fever vaccine. V usage is TRBV7-2 and J usage is TRBJ2-7; D is possibly TRBD1 (6 bases). The CDR3 nucleotides are TGTGCCAGCAGCTTAGAGGGGACAATCTACGAGCAGTACTTC. Encoded protein: CASSLEGTIYEQYF.